These 2 T cell receptor beta chains share one sample of origin, sequenced in a study of cytomegalovirus exposure and HLA in healthy donors. The primer mix had 60 Vbeta and 13 Jbeta primers. Some clones are missing from TCRdb's copy, which holds only in-frame ones; the method was immunoSEQ multiplex PCR. This table holds some 150,000 clones, approximately 80% found once. Specimen: PBMCs. These receptors were obtained from a woman aged 50 to 65 in good health and CMV-seronegative.

The genes are TRBV5-1 and TRBJ2-1; 14 nucleotides align to TRBD2. The CDR3 has 19 amino acids. Per the germline V gene, CDR1 is SGHRS and CDR2 is YFSETQ. Trimming at V came to 4 bases and at J to 3 bases, leaving 12 bases not matched to a gene. CDR3 bases: TGCGCCAGCAGCGCGGCGGGACTAGCGGGAGCCGACTTCTACAATGAGCAGTTCTTC. Its translation: CASSAAGLAGADFYNEQFF.

The chain carries TRBV5-1 and TRBJ1-1, with a possible D match to TRBD1 (6 bases). Looked up from germline, CDR1 is SGHRS and CDR2 is YFSETQ. This CDR3 comprises 11 residues. V was pared by 8 bases and J by 4 bases, with 9 bases between. Here the CDR3 DNA reads TGCGCCAGTTCAGGGGCCACTGAAGCTTTCTTT. It yields the protein CASSGATEAFF.